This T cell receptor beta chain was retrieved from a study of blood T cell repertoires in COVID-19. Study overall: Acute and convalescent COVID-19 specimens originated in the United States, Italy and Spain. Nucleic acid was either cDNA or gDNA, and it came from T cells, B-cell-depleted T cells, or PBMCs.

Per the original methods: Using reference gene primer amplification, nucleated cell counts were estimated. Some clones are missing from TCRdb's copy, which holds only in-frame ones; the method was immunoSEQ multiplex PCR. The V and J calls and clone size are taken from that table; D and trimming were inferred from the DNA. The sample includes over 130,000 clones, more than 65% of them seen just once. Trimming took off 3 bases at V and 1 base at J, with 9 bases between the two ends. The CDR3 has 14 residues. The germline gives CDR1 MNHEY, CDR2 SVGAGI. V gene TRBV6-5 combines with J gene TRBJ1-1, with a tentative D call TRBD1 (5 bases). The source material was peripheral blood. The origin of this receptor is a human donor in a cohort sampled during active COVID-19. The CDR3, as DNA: TGTGCCAGCAGTTATTGGGGCGAGAACACTGAAGCTTTCTTT. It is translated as CASSYWGENTEAFF.